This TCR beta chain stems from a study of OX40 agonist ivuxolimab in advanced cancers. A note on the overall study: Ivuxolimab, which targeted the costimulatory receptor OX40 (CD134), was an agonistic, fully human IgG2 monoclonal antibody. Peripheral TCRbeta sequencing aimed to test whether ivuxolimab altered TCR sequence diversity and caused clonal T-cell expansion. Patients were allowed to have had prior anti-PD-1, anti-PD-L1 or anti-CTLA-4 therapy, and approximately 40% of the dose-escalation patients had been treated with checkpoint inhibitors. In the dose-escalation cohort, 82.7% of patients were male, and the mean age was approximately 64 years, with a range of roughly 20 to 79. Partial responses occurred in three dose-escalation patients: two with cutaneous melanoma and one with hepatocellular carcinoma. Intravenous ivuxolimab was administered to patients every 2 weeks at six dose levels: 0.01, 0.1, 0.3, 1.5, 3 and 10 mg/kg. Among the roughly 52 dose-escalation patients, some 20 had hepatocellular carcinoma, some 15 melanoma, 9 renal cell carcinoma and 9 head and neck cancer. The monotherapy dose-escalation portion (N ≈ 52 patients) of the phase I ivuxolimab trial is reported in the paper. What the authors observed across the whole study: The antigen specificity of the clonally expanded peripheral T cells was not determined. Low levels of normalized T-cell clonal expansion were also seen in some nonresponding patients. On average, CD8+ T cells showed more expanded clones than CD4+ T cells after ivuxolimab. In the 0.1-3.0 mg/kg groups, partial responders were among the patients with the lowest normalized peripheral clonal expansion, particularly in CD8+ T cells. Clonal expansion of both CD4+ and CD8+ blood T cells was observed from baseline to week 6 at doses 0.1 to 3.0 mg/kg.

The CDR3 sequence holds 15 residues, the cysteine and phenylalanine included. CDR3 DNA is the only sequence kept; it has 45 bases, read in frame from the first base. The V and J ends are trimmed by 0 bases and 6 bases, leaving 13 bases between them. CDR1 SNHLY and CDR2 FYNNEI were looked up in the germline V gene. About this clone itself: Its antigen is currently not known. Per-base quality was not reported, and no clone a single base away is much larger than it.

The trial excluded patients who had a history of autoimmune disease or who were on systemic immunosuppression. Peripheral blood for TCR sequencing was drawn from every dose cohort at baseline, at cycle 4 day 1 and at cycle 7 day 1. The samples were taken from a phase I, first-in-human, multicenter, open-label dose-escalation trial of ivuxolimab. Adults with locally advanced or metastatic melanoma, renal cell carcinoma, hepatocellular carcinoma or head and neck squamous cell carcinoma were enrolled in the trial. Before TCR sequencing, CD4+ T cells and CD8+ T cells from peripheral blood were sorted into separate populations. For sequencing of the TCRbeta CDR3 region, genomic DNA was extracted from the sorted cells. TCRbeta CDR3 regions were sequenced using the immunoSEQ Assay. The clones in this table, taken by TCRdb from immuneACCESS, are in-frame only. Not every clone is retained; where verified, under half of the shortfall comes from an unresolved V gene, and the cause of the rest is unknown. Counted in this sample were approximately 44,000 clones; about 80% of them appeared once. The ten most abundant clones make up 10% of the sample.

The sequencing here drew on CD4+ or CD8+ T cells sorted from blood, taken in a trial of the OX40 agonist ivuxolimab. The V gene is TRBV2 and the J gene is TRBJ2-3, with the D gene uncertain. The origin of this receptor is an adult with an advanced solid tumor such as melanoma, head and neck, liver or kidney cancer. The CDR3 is CASSEALGRADTQYF. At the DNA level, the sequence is TGTGCCAGCAGTGAAGCTCTTGGACGTGCTGATACGCAGTATTTT. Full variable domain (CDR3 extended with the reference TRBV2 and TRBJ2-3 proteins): EPEVTQTPSHQVTQMGQEVILRCVPISNHLYFYWYRQILGQKVEFLVSFYNNEISEKSEIFDDQFSVERPDGSNFTLKIRSTKLEDSAMYFCASSEALGRADTQYFGPGTRLTVL.